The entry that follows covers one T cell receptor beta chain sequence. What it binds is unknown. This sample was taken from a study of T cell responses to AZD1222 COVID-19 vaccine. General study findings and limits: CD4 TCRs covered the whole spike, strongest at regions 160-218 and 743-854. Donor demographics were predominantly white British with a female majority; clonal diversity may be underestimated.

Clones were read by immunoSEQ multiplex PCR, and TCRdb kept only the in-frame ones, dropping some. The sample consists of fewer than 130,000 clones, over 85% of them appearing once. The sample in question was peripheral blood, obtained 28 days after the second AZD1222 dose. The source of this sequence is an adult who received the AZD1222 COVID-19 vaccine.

DNA of the CDR3: TGTGCCAGCAGTGAAACCCTCTCGGGACAGGGGGCTAACTATGGCTACACCTTC. It encodes CASSETLSGQGANYGYTF. The genes are TRBV6-1 and TRBJ1-2; 11 bases are shared with TRBD1. Germline V gene lookup returns CDR1 MNHNS and CDR2 SASEGT. The CDR3 loop spans 18 amino acids. J gave up 0 bases and V 2 bases, and 8 bases lay outside the gene matches.